The 23 T cell receptor beta chains given below trace back to one sample, sequenced in a study of blood T cell repertoires in COVID-19. Sequencing used immunoSEQ multiplex PCR; TCRdb keeps in-frame clones, though not all of them. The profile shows some 350,000 clones, around 87% of them singletons. The source material was peripheral blood. Every receptor here comes from a human donor in a cohort sampled during active COVID-19.

The rearrangement links TRBV7-2 to TRBJ2-3; 7 bases match TRBD1. The CDR3 runs to 16 residues. With 5 bases clipped from V and 1 base from J, the junction kept 9 bases outside the gene matches. CDR1 SGHTA and CDR2 FQGNSA come from the germline V gene. CDR3 region: CASSQTRGGGTDTQYF. The CDR3 DNA sequence: TGTGCCAGCAGCCAAACACGAGGGGGCGGCACAGATACGCAGTATTTT.

The CDR3 sequence is CASSLPGLRKETQYF. In DNA, the CDR3 is TGTGCCAGCAGCCTCCCGGGACTGAGGAAAGAGACCCAGTACTTC. This chain links TRBV28 with TRBJ2-5; D perhaps matches TRBD2 (6 bases). The CDR3 runs 15 residues. The V gene's germline CDR1 is MDHEN and CDR2 SYDVKM. Trimming stripped 6 bases from V and 3 bases from J, with 17 bases between.

V is TRBV3-1 (or the pseudogene TRBV3-2) and J is TRBJ2-5, with a possible D match to TRBD1 (6 bases). The CDR3 runs 15 residues. V lost 4 bases, J lost 3 bases, and 15 bases lay in between. Germline V gene data show CDR1 as LGHDT and CDR2 as YNNKEL (reference sequence). This CDR3 reads CASSLGQRLEETQYF. The CDR3 DNA is TGTGCCAGCAGCCTCGGACAGAGATTAGAAGAGACCCAGTACTTC.

This chain uses TRBV14 with TRBJ2-1; 9 bases map to TRBD1. CDR3 length: 12 residues. Germline values: CDR1 SGHDN, CDR2 FVKESK. V dropped 7 bases and J dropped 10; count of bases not matched to a gene: 5. The CDR3 bases are TGTGCCAGCAACAGGGGGCGAGGAGAGCAGTTCTTC. Translating it yields CASNRGRGEQFF.

This chain joins TRBV6-5 and TRBJ1-2; 9 positions agree with TRBD1. After removal of 8 bases from V and 8 bases from J, the junction contained 12 bases not matched to a gene. This CDR3 has 14 residues. Germline V gene sequence: CDR1 MNHEY, CDR2 SVGAGI. CDR3 sequence: CASARQGVSRGYTF. Written as DNA, the CDR3 is TGTGCCAGCGCTAGACAGGGGGTTTCGCGGGGCTACACCTTC.

The rearrangement joins TRBV10-3 to TRBJ1-1, with a possible D match to TRBD1 (6 bases). CDR3 length: 13 residues. The V and J ends lost 3 bases and 4 bases respectively, with 9 bases between them. Germline V lookup: CDR1 ENHRY, CDR2 SYGVKD. CDR3 residues: CAISEVTGTEAFF. CDR3 sequence (DNA): TGTGCCATCAGTGAAGTGACAGGCACTGAAGCTTTCTTT.

The chain joins TRBV3-1 (or the pseudogene TRBV3-2) to TRBJ2-5, with D possibly TRBD2 on 5 matching bases. Per germline, CDR1 LGHDT and CDR2 YNNKEL (reference sequence). V was trimmed by 3 bases and J by 3 bases, leaving 11 bases between them. CDR3 size: 14 residues. CDR3 DNA sequence: TGTGCCAGCAGCCACGCCCGGGGTGAAGAGACCCAGTACTTC. Protein sequence: CASSHARGEETQYF.

The gene calls are TRBV5-1 and TRBJ1-2; a weak D match, TRBD1 (5 bases). The CDR3 runs to 14 residues. V shed 0 bases and J shed 6 bases, with 12 bases lying between them. Germline V gene lookup returns CDR1 SGHRS and CDR2 YFSETQ. The CDR3 DNA is TGCGCCAGCAGCTTGGACCTACAGGCGGATGGCTACACCTTC. It is translated as CASSLDLQADGYTF.

The chain couples TRBV24-1 to TRBJ2-5, with 8 positions matching TRBD1. V lost 3 bases, J lost 5 bases, and 4 bases stayed unmatched. Germline V gene sequence: CDR1 KGHDR, CDR2 SFDVKD. This CDR3 spans 14 amino acids. CDR3 region: CATSDETGAETQYF. The CDR3 coding sequence is TGTGCCACCAGTGATGAGACAGGGGCGGAGACCCAGTACTTC.

CDR3 bases: TGTGCCAGCGGTTCAGGCCGGGGATATAATTCACCCCTCCACTTT. It translates to CASGSGRGYNSPLHF. The rearrangement joins TRBV6-5 to TRBJ1-6; no reliable D call. Germline CDR1 MNHEY, CDR2 SVGAGI. Trimming took 8 bases from V and 4 from J, leaving 15 bases between them. The CDR3 runs 15 residues.

The chain joins TRBV11-2 to TRBJ2-3, with 9 bases fitting TRBD2. CDR3 length: 18 residues. From germline, CDR1 is SGHAT and CDR2 FQNNGV. After removal of 3 bases from V and 0 bases from J, the junction contained 10 bases not matched to a gene. This chain's CDR3 is CASSFVGGGDASTDTQYF. The CDR3 DNA sequence: TGTGCCAGCAGCTTTGTAGGCGGGGGGGATGCTAGCACAGATACGCAGTATTTT.

The rearrangement links TRBV29-1 to TRBJ1-2; possible D gene TRBD1, 6 bases. Trimming took 3 bases from V and 2 from J, leaving 7 bases between them. The CDR3 is 12 residues long. In germline, CDR1 is SQVTM, CDR2 ANQGSEA. The DNA of the CDR3 is TGCAGCGTTGACAGGGGAAACTATGGCTACACCTTC. This sequence encodes CSVDRGNYGYTF.

CDR3 region: CASSLVAQPYNEQFF. The CDR3 DNA follows: TGTGCCAGCAGCTTAGTGGCACAGCCTTACAATGAGCAGTTCTTC. The gene calls are TRBV7-2 and TRBJ2-1; the D is unclear. V dropped 1 base and J dropped 4 bases, with 11 bases sitting between them. The germline CDR1 and CDR2 sequences are SGHTA and FQGNSA. This CDR3 has 15 amino acids. Full variable domain (missing parts from reference TRBV7-2 and TRBJ2-1): GAGVSQSPSNKVTEKGKDVELRCDPISGHTALYWYRQSLGQGLEFLIYFQGNSAPDKSGLPSDRFSAERTGGSVSTLTIQRTQQEDSAVYLCASSLVAQPYNEQFFGPGTRLTVL.

The chain has TRBV29-1 and TRBJ2-3, with 10 bases that match TRBD2. CDR3 length: 16 residues. CDR1 is SQVTM and CDR2 is ANQGSEA in the germline V gene. The ends lost 4 bases at V and 1 base at J; junction bases unmatched: 8. The CDR3 loop reads CSVVPSGSSGTDTQYF. DNA of the CDR3: TGCAGCGTTGTTCCTAGCGGGAGTTCTGGCACAGATACGCAGTATTTT.

The chain is built from TRBV6-2 or TRBV6-3 and TRBJ2-7; D is perhaps TRBD2 (5 bases). Between the trimmed V and J ends, which lost 0 bases and 4 bases, there was a span of 10 bases. The CDR3 is 14 amino acids. CDR1 MNHEY and CDR2 SVGEGT come from the germline V gene. The CDR3 loop reads CASSYSERGYEQYF. The CDR3 nucleotides read TGTGCCAGCAGTTACTCAGAACGAGGGTACGAGCAGTACTTC.

The genes are TRBV29-1 and TRBJ2-1; 11 bases align to TRBD2. The CDR3 runs to 12 residues. In germline, CDR1 is SQVTM, CDR2 ANQGSEA. After removal of 7 bases from V and 8 bases from J, the junction contained 4 bases not matched to a gene. The CDR3 here is CSASGRMDEQFF. DNA of the CDR3: TGCAGCGCTAGCGGGAGGATGGATGAGCAGTTCTTC.

The V gene is TRBV7-9, the J gene TRBJ1-4, with unresolved D. This CDR3 is 14 amino acids long. Germline CDR1 SEHNR, CDR2 FQNEAQ (reference sequence). Trimming left V 1 base short and J 6 bases short, with 9 bases between. CDR3 nucleotides: TGTGCCAGCAGCTTAGGAGCTGCGGATGAAAAACTGTTTTTT. Protein sequence: CASSLGAADEKLFF.

The genes are TRBV5-5 and TRBJ1-1, with unresolved D. Germline assignment: CDR1 SGHKS and CDR2 YYEKEE (reference sequence). V was pared by 0 bases and J by 2 bases, with 8 bases between. The CDR3 is 14 amino acids. The CDR3 bases are TGTGCCAGCAGCTTGGTTGCGGTTAACACTGAAGCTTTCTTT. It encodes CASSLVAVNTEAFF. Full variable domain (rest looked up from reference TRBV5-5 and TRBJ1-1): DAGVTQSPTHLIKTRGQQVTLRCSPISGHKSVSWYQQVLGQGPQFIFQYYEKEERGRGNFPDRFSARQFPNYSSELNVNALLLGDSALYLCASSLVAVNTEAFFGQGTRLTVV.

The chain combines TRBV3-1 (or the pseudogene TRBV3-2) with TRBJ1-1, with 7 bases aligning to TRBD1. The CDR3 has 14 residues. Germline V CDR1 and CDR2: LGHDT, YNNKEL (reference sequence). V was pared by 2 bases and J by 8 bases, with 8 bases of the junction left unmatched. The chain's CDR3 is CASSQPARTGEAFF. The CDR3 bases are TGTGCCAGCAGCCAACCAGCACGGACAGGAGAAGCTTTCTTT.

CDR3 region: CASSQSRGRGEQFF. The CDR3, as DNA: TGTGCCAGCAGCCAGTCTCGCGGGAGGGGAGAGCAGTTCTTC. J is TRBJ2-1 and V is TRBV3-1 (or the pseudogene TRBV3-2), with 9 bases aligning to TRBD2. From germline, CDR1 is LGHDT and CDR2 YNNKEL (reference sequence). The CDR3 has 14 amino acids. V dropped 3 bases and J dropped 10; count of bases not matched to a gene: 7.

This chain uses TRBV2 with TRBJ1-5; possible D gene TRBD1, 5 bases. V lost 3 bases to trimming and J lost 3 bases, with 12 bases between them. Germline lookup yields CDR1 SNHLY and CDR2 FYNNEI. This CDR3 is built from 15 residues. The CDR3 loop is CASSDRSGSNQPQHF. The DNA of the CDR3 is TGTGCCAGCAGTGATAGGTCAGGGTCCAATCAGCCCCAGCATTTT.

The gene calls are TRBV7-2 and TRBJ1-1; 7 bases are a match to TRBD1. This CDR3 has 14 residues. In germline, CDR1 is SGHTA, CDR2 FQGNSA. J gave up 3 bases and V 5 bases, and 6 bases lay outside the gene matches. The CDR3 loop is CASSTPTGYTEAFF. CDR3 bases: TGTGCCAGCAGCACCCCGACAGGGTACACTGAAGCTTTCTTT. Filled out from reference TRBV7-2 and TRBJ1-1, the complete variable domain reads GAGVSQSPSNKVTEKGKDVELRCDPISGHTALYWYRQSLGQGLEFLIYFQGNSAPDKSGLPSDRFSAERTGGSVSTLTIQRTQQEDSAVYLCASSTPTGYTEAFFGQGTRLTVV.

This clone was observed a few times. The chain joins TRBV5-8 to TRBJ2-7; TRBD2 matches 7 bases. V was clipped by 4 bases and J by 7 bases; unmatched bases: 20. The germline V gene encodes CDR1 SGHTS and CDR2 YDEGEE. There are 17 residues in the CDR3. The CDR3 sequence: CASSQTPGLSIEGEQYF. The DNA of the CDR3 is TGTGCCAGCAGCCAAACCCCGGGACTATCAATCGAGGGGGAGCAGTACTTC.